A selection of T cell receptor beta chains follows, all from one sample in a study of T cell changes during pregnancy in multiple sclerosis. Profiled with immunoSEQ multiplex PCR; TCRdb holds only in-frame clones, not every one. The profile shows 130,000 or so clones, 93% of them singletons. Here the sequenced sample was peripheral blood, taken before pregnancy. The receptors were gathered from a female donor with multiple sclerosis, enrolled in a pregnancy study. The CDR3 runs from the conserved cysteine through the conserved F or W. Fields, in order: J gene, V gene, clone size, D gene, CDR3 DNA, CDR3 protein. The D gene is left open where the match is weak. Only part of the rows carry a size: once, few, many, or a class if the clone is expanded.

>TRBJ2-5|TRBV21-1|-|-
TGTGCCAGCAGCCCGGAGGGGGGGGGCCTAAAGACCCAGTACTTC
CASSPEGGGLKTQYF
>TRBJ2-1|TRBV4-1|-|TRBD2
TGCGCCAGCAGCCAAGCACCGGGACTAGCGGGGGAGCAGTTCTTC
CASSQAPGLAGEQFF
>TRBJ1-1|TRBV28|-|-
TGTGCCAGCAGTTCGGGACAAGTGGGAGCTTTCTTT
CASSSGQVGAFF
>TRBJ1-1|TRBV7-8|-|-
TGTGCCAGCAGCTTATCAAAGGAGAATCCGTTGAACACTGAAGCTTTCTTT
CASSLSKENPLNTEAFF
>TRBJ2-7|TRBV30|-|TRBD2
TGTGCCGTCGCTTCTAGCGGAGCCTACGAGCAGTACTTC
CAVASSGAYEQYF
>TRBJ1-2|TRBV28|-|-
TGTGCCAGCAGTGGTCGCCAGGACTATGGCTACACCTTC
CASSGRQDYGYTF
>TRBJ1-2|TRBV29-1|-|-
TGCAGCGTTGTGTCGCGGGAAACCAACTATGGCTACACCTTC
CSVVSRETNYGYTF
>TRBJ2-2|TRBV5-1|-|TRBD1
TGCGCCAGCAGCTTTGACAGGGGGCGGACCGGGGAGCTGTTTTTT
CASSFDRGRTGELFF
>TRBJ2-1|TRBV6-4|once|-
TGTGCCAGCAGTGACTCAACAGGGAAAGCTGAGCAGTTCTTC
CASSDSTGKAEQFF
>TRBJ2-1|TRBV10-3|-|TRBD2
TGTGCCACCGGGACTAGCGGGGGCAACAATGAGCAGTTCTTC
CATGTSGGNNEQFF
>TRBJ2-3|TRBV5-4|-|-
TGTGCCAGCAGCTTCGGCGCCCGGGGTGGTGGGCACACAGATACGCAGTATTTT
CASSFGARGGGHTDTQYF